A selection of T cell receptor beta chains follows, all from one sample in a study of blood T cell repertoires in COVID-19. Data came from immunoSEQ multiplex PCR; TCRdb stores just in-frame clones and leaves some out. The sample has 26,000 or so clones, over 75% seen once. The source material was peripheral blood. These receptors came from a human donor in a cohort sampled during active COVID-19. The donor label of this sample is uncertain. Both conserved end residues are part of each CDR3. Each record gives: J gene, V gene, clone size, D gene, CDR3 DNA, CDR3 protein. A D gene is named only where the DNA matches it firmly. Clone sizes are given selectively: once, few, many, or a class where the clone is expanded.

TRBJ2-1,TRBV7-9,.,.,TGTGCCAGCAGCCCCGGGACAAACAATGAGCAGTTCTTC,CASSPGTNNEQFF
TRBJ1-5,TRBV7-9,.,.,TGTGCCAGCAGCCCGACGGGAGGCGGCAATCAGCCCCAGCATTTT,CASSPTGGGNQPQHF
TRBJ1-5,TRBV24-1,.,TRBD1,TGTGCCACCAGCGATTCGCAACGGGGACAGGGGGTAGGGCAGCCCCAGCATTTT,CATSDSQRGQGVGQPQHF
TRBJ1-1,TRBV19,once,.,TGTGCCAGTAGTGGTTCAGGAGGGAACACTGAAGCTTTCTTT,CASSGSGGNTEAFF
TRBJ1-2,TRBV9,.,TRBD1,TGTGCCAGCAGCGTAGTGGACAGGGCGAATAATGGCTACACCTTC,CASSVVDRANNGYTF
TRBJ2-1,TRBV5-1,.,.,TGCGCCAGCAGCTTGGCCGGACAAAACAATGAGCAGTTCTTC,CASSLAGQNNEQFF
TRBJ2-7,TRBV19,.,TRBD1,TGTGCCAGTACCGGACAGGGGCACGACGAGCAGTACTTC,CASTGQGHDEQYF
TRBJ1-2,TRBV15,once,TRBD1,TGTGCCACCAGCGCAAGGACAGGACCCTTAGGAGGCTACACCTTC,CATSARTGPLGGYTF
TRBJ1-1,TRBV19,.,.,TGTGCCAGTAGTGACGAGTCGGTGAACAGGCTGAACACTGAAGCTTTCTTT,CASSDESVNRLNTEAFF
TRBJ2-7,TRBV4-1,.,TRBD1,TGCGCCAGCAGCCATAGGACAGGGACCTACGAGCAGTACTTC,CASSHRTGTYEQYF
TRBJ2-1,TRBV7-3,.,TRBD1,TGTGCCAGCAGAGAGACAGGGGGCCTCTACAATGAGCAGTTCTTC,CASRETGGLYNEQFF
TRBJ2-3,TRBV7-9,.,.,TGTGCCAGCAGAGCGGACACAGATACGCAGTATTTT,CASRADTDTQYF
TRBJ1-5,TRBV2,few,.,TGTGCCAGCAGCGTTGACGGGGGGCCCAATCAGCCCCAGCATTTT,CASSVDGGPNQPQHF
TRBJ1-1,TRBV7-2,.,.,TGTGCCAGCAGCCTACGAAAAACAGTAGGGGCGCAGGCCACTGAAGCTTTCTTT,CASSLRKTVGAQATEAFF
TRBJ2-6,TRBV30,.,.,TGTGCCTGGAAGGCAGGGGGACTTCCTGGGGCCAACGTCCTGACTTTC,CAWKAGGLPGANVLTF
TRBJ1-1,TRBV5-1,.,.,TGCGCCAGCAGCCTGGCCCGGGAGATGAACACTGAAGCTTTCTTT,CASSLAREMNTEAFF
TRBJ1-5,TRBV28,.,TRBD1,TGTGCCAGCAAAGGACAGGGAGGGTTTGGCAATCAGCCCCAGCATTTT,CASKGQGGFGNQPQHF
TRBJ1-4,TRBV5-1,.,.,TGCGCCAGCAGCCCACAGGGAACTAATGAAAAACTGTTTTTT,CASSPQGTNEKLFF
TRBJ2-7,TRBV7-8,.,TRBD1,TGTGCCAGCAGCTCGGACAGGGGATTCGAGCAGTACTTC,CASSSDRGFEQYF
TRBJ2-1,TRBV4-1,.,TRBD1,TGCGCCAGCAGCCAAGTGGCCGGGACAGTAAACAATGAGCAGTTCTTC,CASSQVAGTVNNEQFF
TRBJ2-3,TRBV5-1,.,.,TGCGCCAGCAGCTTGGCCGGGCAGGGTACAGATACGCAGTATTTT,CASSLAGQGTDTQYF
TRBJ1-3,TRBV25-1,.,.,TGTGCCAGCAGTGAATATGGAGAGCTTAACTCTGGAAACACCATATATTTT,CASSEYGELNSGNTIYF
TRBJ1-6,TRBV7-9,.,TRBD1,TGTGCCAGCAGCCCTAGTGGGGGGGACAGGGGCTCACCCCTCCACTTT,CASSPSGGDRGSPLHF
TRBJ1-2,TRBV19,few,.,TGTGCCAGTAGTATAGATGCAACTACAGGTTTCAGATCCGGCTACACCTTC,CASSIDATTGFRSGYTF
TRBJ1-1,TRBV2,.,.,TGTGCCAGCAGGGGCGCGGGGGCTGTTGAAGCTTTCTTT,CASRGAGAVEAFF
TRBJ2-5,TRBV5-5,.,.,TGTGCCAGCAGCTTGGCCAGGGTAGAAGAGACCCAGTACTTC,CASSLARVEETQYF
TRBJ2-1,TRBV7-9,few,TRBD2,TGTGCCAGCAGCTCCTACCCTAGCGGGGGGGCGGGTGAGCAGTTCTTC,CASSSYPSGGAGEQFF
TRBJ2-2,TRBV20-1,.,.,TGCAGTGCTAGTGGGCTAGCGATTACCGGGGAGCTGTTTTTT,CSASGLAITGELFF
TRBJ2-1,TRBV23-1,.,TRBD2,TGCGCCAGCAGTCAATCTCGGGGGGGGATCGACAATGAGCAGTTCTTC,CASSQSRGGIDNEQFF
TRBJ1-5,TRBV7-8,few,.,TGTGCCAGCAGCTTAGCGAGAGGGGGTTATCAGCCCCAGCATTTT,CASSLARGGYQPQHF
TRBJ1-1,TRBV6-2/TRBV6-3,.,TRBD1,TGTGCCAGCAGTCCGGACAGGGCCATCCGAGGGTGGACTGAAGCTTTCTTT,CASSPDRAIRGWTEAFF
TRBJ1-4,TRBV10-3,once,.,TGTGCCATCAGTGATTCCGGGACAATCGGTGAAAAACTGTTTTTT,CAISDSGTIGEKLFF
TRBJ2-1,TRBV9,.,TRBD1,TGTGCCAGCAGCGTAGGACAGGGGGTTTACAATGAGCAGTTCTTC,CASSVGQGVYNEQFF
TRBJ1-2,TRBV2,.,TRBD1,TGTGCCAGCAGTGAAGCCGGGACAGGGAATGGCTACACCTTC,CASSEAGTGNGYTF
TRBJ1-3,TRBV3-1/TRBV3-2,.,.,TGTGCCAGCAGCCAGGGGGCGCAGAACACCATATATTTT,CASSQGAQNTIYF
TRBJ1-3,TRBV2,.,.,TGTGCCAGCAGTGAAGGGGGGCTGGGAAACACCATATATTTT,CASSEGGLGNTIYF
TRBJ2-5,TRBV7-7,.,.,TGTGCTAGCTCCCGGGCCATAGCGGAGACCCAGTACTTC,CASSRAIAETQYF
TRBJ2-2,TRBV7-3,.,TRBD1,TGTGCCAGCAGCGCCGGGACAGGGCTGACCGGGGAGCTGTTTTTT,CASSAGTGLTGELFF
TRBJ2-2,TRBV2,once,TRBD2,TGTGCCAGCAGTGAACTAGCGGGGGCGGGGACCGGGGAGCTGTTTTTT,CASSELAGAGTGELFF
TRBJ2-1,TRBV6-5,few,TRBD2,TGTGCCAGCAGTTACTCGGGACTAACGTACAATGAGCAGTTCTTC,CASSYSGLTYNEQFF
TRBJ1-1,TRBV3-1/TRBV3-2,.,TRBD1,TGTGCCAGCAGCCCACTGGGACAGGGGAACACTGAAGCTTTCTTT,CASSPLGQGNTEAFF
TRBJ1-4,TRBV19,.,TRBD1,TGTGCCAGTAGTATCCGGGACAGTCATGAAAAACTGTTTTTT,CASSIRDSHEKLFF
TRBJ1-5,TRBV24-1,.,.,TGTGCCACCAGTAAAGCCGGGGAGGCTCAGCCCCAGCATTTT,CATSKAGEAQPQHF
TRBJ1-2,TRBV2,.,.,TGTGCCAGCAGGCCCGATTACAGGGTTAATGGCTACACCTTC,CASRPDYRVNGYTF
TRBJ1-2,TRBV6-5,.,.,TGTGCCAGCAGGGGAAGCTTTGGGGGGGACTATGGCTACACCTTC,CASRGSFGGDYGYTF
TRBJ2-4,TRBV2,.,.,TGTGCCAGCGATAACGGAGCCAAAAACATTCAGTACTTC,CASDNGAKNIQYF
TRBJ2-2,TRBV4-2,.,.,TGTGCCAGCAGCCAAGACAGGGTGAACACCGGGGAGCTGTTTTTT,CASSQDRVNTGELFF
TRBJ2-7,TRBV5-6,.,TRBD1,TGTGCCAGCAGCCAGACCGGGACAGGGGTTTGGGGGTACGAGCAGTACTTC,CASSQTGTGVWGYEQYF
TRBJ2-1,TRBV24-1,.,TRBD1,TGTGCCACCAGTGATTACCGGGACAGGGGAAGTAATGAGCAGTTCTTC,CATSDYRDRGSNEQFF
TRBJ2-6,TRBV11-3,.,.,TGTGCCAGCAGCTTAGAGGGAGGAGCTGGGGCCAACGTCCTGACTTTC,CASSLEGGAGANVLTF
TRBJ1-2,TRBV10-3,.,.,TGTGCCATCAGCGGGGTCGAGGGCTATGGCTACACCTTC,CAISGVEGYGYTF
TRBJ1-2,TRBV19,.,TRBD1,TGTGCCAGTACAGGGGGCGCGTTTGGCTACACCTTC,CASTGGAFGYTF
TRBJ2-1,TRBV7-2,.,TRBD1,TGTGCCAGCAGCTCGACAGGGTCCCACAATGAGCAGTTCTTC,CASSSTGSHNEQFF
TRBJ2-1,TRBV6-6,.,.,TGTGCCAGCAGTTACTCGGAGGGAAATGAGCAGTTCTTC,CASSYSEGNEQFF